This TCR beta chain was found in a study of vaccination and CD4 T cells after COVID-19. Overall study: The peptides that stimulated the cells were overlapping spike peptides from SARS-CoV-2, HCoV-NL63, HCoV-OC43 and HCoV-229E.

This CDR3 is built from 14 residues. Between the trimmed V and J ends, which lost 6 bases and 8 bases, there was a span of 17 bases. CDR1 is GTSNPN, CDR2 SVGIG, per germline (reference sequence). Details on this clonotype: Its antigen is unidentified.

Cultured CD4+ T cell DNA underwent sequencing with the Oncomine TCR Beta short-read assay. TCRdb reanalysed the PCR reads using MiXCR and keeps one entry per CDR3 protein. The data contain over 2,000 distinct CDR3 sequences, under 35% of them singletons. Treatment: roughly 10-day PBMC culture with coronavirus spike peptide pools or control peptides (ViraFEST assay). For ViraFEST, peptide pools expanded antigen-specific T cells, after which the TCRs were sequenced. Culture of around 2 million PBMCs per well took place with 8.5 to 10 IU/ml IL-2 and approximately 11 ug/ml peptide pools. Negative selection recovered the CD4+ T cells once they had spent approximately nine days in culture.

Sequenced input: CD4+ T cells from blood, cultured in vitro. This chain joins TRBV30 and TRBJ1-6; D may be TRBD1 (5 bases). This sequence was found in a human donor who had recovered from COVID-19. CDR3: CACPGPGVYSPLHF. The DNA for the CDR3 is TGTGCCTGCCCGGGGCCCGGAGTTTATTCACCCCTCCACTTT.